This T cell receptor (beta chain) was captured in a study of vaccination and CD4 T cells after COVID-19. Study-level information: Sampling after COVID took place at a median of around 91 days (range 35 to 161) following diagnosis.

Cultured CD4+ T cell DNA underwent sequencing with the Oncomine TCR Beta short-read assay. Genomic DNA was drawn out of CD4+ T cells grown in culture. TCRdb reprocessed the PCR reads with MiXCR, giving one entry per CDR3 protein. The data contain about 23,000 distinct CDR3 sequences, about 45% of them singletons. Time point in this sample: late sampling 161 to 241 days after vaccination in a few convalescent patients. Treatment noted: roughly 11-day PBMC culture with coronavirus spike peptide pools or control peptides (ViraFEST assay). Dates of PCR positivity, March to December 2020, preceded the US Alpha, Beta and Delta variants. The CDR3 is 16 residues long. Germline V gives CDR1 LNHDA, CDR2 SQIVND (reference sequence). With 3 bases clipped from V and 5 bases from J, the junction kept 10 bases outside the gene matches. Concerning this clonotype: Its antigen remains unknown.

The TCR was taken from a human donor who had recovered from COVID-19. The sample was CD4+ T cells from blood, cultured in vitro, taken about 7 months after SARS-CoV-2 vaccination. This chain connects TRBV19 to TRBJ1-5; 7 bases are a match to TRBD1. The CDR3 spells CASSILSGRGDQPQHF. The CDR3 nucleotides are TGTGCCAGTAGTATTCTATCGGGCAGGGGGGATCAGCCCCAGCATTTT.